Shown below are 5 T cell receptor beta chains from a single sample sequenced in a study of blood T cell repertoires in COVID-19. TCRdb keeps only in-frame clones here, not all; method: immunoSEQ multiplex PCR. The data contain roughly 260,000 clones, less than 85% of them seen just once; the ten biggest clones take up more than 4.5%. The material sequenced was peripheral blood. All receptors derive from a woman of 80 years or more with active or convalescent COVID-19.

This clone was observed a few times. The chain joins TRBV6-5 to TRBJ1-1; TRBD1 is a possible D gene (6 bases). Trimming pared 2 bases from V and 7 bases from J, leaving 14 bases between. The germline V gene has CDR1 MNHEY and CDR2 SVGAGI. The CDR3 is made up of 14 amino acids. CDR3 amino acids: CASSYTYRDSEAFF. The CDR3 DNA reads as TGTGCCAGCAGTTACACCTACAGGGATAGTGAAGCTTTCTTT.

This clone was detected a few times. The chain links TRBV5-1 to TRBJ2-3; TRBD1 matches 7 bases. Per germline, CDR1 SGHRS and CDR2 YFSETQ. This CDR3 has 13 residues. The ends lost 0 bases at V and 10 bases at J; junction bases unmatched: 5. CDR3: CASSLGQGGPQYF. CDR3 nucleotide sequence: TGCGCCAGCAGCTTGGGACAGGGTGGCCCGCAGTATTTT. Using reference TRBV5-1 and TRBJ2-3 for the parts outside the CDR3, the full variable domain is KAGVTQTPRYLIKTRGQQVTLSCSPISGHRSVSWYQQTPGQGLQFLFEYFSETQRNKGNFPGRFSGRQFSNSRSEMNVSTLELGDSALYLCASSLGQGGPQYFGPGTRLTVL.

The chain links TRBV5-1 to TRBJ2-1, with D uncertain. The CDR3 runs to 14 residues. Trimming took 2 bases from V and 5 from J, leaving 11 bases between them. CDR1 and CDR2 (germline): SGHRS, YFSETQ. The CDR3 region is CASSLQSENNEQFF. CDR3 sequence (DNA): TGCGCCAGCAGCTTACAGTCCGAAAACAATGAGCAGTTCTTC. Supplemented by reference TRBV5-1 and TRBJ2-1, the full variable domain reads KAGVTQTPRYLIKTRGQQVTLSCSPISGHRSVSWYQQTPGQGLQFLFEYFSETQRNKGNFPGRFSGRQFSNSRSEMNVSTLELGDSALYLCASSLQSENNEQFFGPGTRLTVL.

This clone was recorded many times. The chain carries TRBV6-6 and TRBJ2-2; D is ambiguous. V gave up 6 bases and J gave up 2 bases, with 16 bases separating them. Germline V lookup: CDR1 MNHNY, CDR2 SVGAGI (reference sequence). The CDR3 length is 16 residues. CDR3 sequence reads: CASSHRVLVNTGELFF. In DNA form, the CDR3 reads TGTGCCAGCAGCCACCGGGTTCTCGTTAACACCGGGGAGCTGTTTTTT.

This sequence joins TRBV6-4 and TRBJ1-1, with D possibly being TRBD1 (6 bases). The CDR3 is 14 amino acids. V shed 3 bases and J shed 3 bases, with 11 bases lying between them. Germline CDR1 reads MRHNA; CDR2 reads SNTAGT. The CDR3 DNA reads TGTGCCAGCAGTGAAAAAGGGGGATACACTGAAGCTTTCTTT. It specifies CASSEKGGYTEAFF.